The sequence of this T cell receptor (beta chain) was determined in a study of T cell repertoires in cytomegalovirus infection. Study context: Signatures in public TCR beta sequences pointed to both CMV infection and matching HLA type. Study-level results: Frequencies of public TCR beta families were cumulated, and this identified carriers of CMV plus the relevant HLA. It was HLA-C-restricted CMV-specific TCR beta clonotypes that dominated the response ex vivo.

In the case of this clonotype: Antigen: not known.

TCRdb redid the calling of the reads with MiXCR, one entry per CDR3 protein. The table records roughly 630,000 distinct CDR3 sequences, 20% to 25% of them present only once. This CDR3 has 18 amino acids. The V gene's germline CDR1 is SQVTM and CDR2 ANQGSEA. The V and J ends lost 0 bases and 0 bases respectively, with 15 bases between them. Sample: CD8+ T cells from PBMCs. The clonotype comes from a human donor in good health (CMV status not recorded). Some clones in this sample may be carry-over from other donors' samples. V is TRBV29-1 and J is TRBJ2-6, with D perhaps matching TRBD2 (6 bases). In DNA, the CDR3 is TGCAGCGTTGAAGATATCGGGAGCGAGAGCTCTGGGGCCAACGTCCTGACTTTC. Translated, it gives CSVEDIGSESSGANVLTF.